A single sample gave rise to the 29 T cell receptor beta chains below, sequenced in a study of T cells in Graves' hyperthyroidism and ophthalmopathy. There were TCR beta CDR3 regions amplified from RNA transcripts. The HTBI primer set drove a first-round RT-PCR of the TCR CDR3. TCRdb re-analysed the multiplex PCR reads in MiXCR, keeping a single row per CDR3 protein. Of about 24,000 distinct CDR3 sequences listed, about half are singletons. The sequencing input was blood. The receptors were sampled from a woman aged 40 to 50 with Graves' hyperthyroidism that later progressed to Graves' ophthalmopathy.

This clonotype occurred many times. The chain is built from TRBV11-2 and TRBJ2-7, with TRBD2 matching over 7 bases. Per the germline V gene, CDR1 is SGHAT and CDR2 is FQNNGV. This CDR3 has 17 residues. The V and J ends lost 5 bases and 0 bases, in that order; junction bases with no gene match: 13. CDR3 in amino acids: CASSLRPIAGYSYEQYF. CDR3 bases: TGTGCCAGCAGCCTCCGTCCGATAGCGGGTTACTCCTACGAGCAGTACTTC.

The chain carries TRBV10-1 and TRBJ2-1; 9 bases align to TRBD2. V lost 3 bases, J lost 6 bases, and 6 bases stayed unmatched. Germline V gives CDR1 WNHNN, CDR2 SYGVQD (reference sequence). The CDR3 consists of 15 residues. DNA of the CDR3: TGCGCCAGCAGTGAATCTAGCGGGATAGGCAATGAGCAGTTCTTC. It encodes CASSESSGIGNEQFF.

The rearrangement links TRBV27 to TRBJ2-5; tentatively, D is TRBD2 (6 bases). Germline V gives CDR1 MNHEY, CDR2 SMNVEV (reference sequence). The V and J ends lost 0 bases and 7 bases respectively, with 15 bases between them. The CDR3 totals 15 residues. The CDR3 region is CASSLSPRGLATQYF. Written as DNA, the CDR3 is TGTGCCAGCAGTTTATCTCCGCGGGGATTGGCGACCCAGTACTTC.

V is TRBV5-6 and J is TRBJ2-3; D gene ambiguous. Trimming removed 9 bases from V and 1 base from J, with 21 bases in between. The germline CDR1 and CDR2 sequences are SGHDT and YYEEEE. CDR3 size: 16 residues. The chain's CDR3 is CAITDLGTGGTDTQYF. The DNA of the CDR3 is TGTGCCATCACCGACCTCGGAACGGGCGGCACAGATACGCAGTATTTT.

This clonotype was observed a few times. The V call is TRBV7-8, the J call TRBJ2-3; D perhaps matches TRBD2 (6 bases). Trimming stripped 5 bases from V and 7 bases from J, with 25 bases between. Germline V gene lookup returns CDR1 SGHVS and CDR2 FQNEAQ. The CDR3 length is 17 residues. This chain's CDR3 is CASSPSVNTYLKNTQYF. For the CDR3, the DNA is TGTGCCAGCAGCCCTAGCGTTAACACATACCTCAAGAATACGCAGTATTTT.

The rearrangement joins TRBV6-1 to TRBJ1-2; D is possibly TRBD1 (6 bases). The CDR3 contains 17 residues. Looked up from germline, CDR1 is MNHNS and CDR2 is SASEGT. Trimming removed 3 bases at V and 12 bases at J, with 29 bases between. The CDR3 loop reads CASSELVRTAKSSGNTF. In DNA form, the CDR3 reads TGTGCCAGCAGTGAGTTAGTGAGGACAGCAAAGTCCTCTGGAAACACCTTC.

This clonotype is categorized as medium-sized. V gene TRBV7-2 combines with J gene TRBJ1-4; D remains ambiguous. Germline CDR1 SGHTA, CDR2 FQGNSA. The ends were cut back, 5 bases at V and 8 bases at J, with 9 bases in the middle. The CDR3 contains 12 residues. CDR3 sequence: CASSTQTEKLFF. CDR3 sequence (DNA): TGTGCCAGCAGCACCCAGACCGAAAAACTGTTTTTT.

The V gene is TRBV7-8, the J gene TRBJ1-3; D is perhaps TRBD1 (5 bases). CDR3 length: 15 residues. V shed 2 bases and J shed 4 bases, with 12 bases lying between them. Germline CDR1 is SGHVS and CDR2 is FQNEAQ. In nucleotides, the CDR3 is TGTGCCAGCAGCTTAAACAGGACCTCCGGAAACACCATATATTTT. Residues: CASSLNRTSGNTIYF.

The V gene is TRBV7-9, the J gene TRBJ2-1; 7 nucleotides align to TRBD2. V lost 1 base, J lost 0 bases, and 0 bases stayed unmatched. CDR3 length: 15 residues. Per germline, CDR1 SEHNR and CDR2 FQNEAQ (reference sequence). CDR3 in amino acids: CASSLVAGSYNEQFF. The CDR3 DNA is TGTGCCAGCAGCTTAGTAGCGGGCTCCTACAATGAGCAGTTCTTC.

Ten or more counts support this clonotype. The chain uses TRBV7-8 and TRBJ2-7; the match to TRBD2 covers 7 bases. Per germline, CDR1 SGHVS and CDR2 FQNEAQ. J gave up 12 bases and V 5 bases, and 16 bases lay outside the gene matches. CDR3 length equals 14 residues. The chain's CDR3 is CASSRKITASGGYF. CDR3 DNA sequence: TGTGCCAGCAGCCGCAAAATCACCGCTAGCGGAGGGTACTTC.

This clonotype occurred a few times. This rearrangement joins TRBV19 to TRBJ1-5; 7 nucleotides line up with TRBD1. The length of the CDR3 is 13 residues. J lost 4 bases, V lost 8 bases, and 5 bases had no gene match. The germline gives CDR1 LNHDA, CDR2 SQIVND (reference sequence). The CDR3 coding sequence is TGTGCCAGTCTTGACAGGGATAATCAGCCCCAGCATTTT. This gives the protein CASLDRDNQPQHF.

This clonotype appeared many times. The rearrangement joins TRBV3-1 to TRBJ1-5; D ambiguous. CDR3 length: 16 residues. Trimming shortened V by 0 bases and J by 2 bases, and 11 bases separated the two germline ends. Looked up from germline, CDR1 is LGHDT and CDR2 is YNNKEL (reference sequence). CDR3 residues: CASSQEGYIGNQPQHF. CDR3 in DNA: TGTGCCAGCAGCCAAGAGGGATATATAGGCAATCAGCCCCAGCATTTT.

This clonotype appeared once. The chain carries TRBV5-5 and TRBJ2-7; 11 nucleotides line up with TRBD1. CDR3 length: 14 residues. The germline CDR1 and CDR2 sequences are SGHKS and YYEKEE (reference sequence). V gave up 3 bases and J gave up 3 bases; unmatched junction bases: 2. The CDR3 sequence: CASSSGTGGYEQYF. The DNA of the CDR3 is TGTGCCAGCAGCTCAGGGACAGGGGGCTACGAGCAGTACTTC.

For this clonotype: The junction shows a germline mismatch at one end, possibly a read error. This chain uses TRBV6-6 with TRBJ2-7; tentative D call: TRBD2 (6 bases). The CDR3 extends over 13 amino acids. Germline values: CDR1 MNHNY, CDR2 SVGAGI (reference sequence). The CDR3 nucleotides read TGTGCCGGCAGCGGAGGGCGCGATAACGAGCGGTACTTC. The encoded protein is CAGSGGRDNERYF.

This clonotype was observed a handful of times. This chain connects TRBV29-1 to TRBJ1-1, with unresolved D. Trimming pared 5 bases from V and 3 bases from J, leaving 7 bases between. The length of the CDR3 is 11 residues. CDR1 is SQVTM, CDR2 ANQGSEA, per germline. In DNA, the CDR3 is TGCAGCGTTAAACCAGACACTGAAGCTTTCTTT. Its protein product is CSVKPDTEAFF.

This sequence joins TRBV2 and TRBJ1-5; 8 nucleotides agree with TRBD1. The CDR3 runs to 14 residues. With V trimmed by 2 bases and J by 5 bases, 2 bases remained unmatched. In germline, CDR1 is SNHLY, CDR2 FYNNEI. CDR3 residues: CASSEQGAYQPQHF. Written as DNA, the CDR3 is TGTGCCAGCAGTGAACAGGGGGCCTATCAGCCCCAGCATTTT.

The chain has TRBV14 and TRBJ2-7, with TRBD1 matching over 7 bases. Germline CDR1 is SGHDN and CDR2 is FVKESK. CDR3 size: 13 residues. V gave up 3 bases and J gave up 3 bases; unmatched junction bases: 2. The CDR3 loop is CASSHDRDYEQYF. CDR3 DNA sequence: TGTGCCAGCAGCCATGACAGGGACTACGAGCAGTACTTC.

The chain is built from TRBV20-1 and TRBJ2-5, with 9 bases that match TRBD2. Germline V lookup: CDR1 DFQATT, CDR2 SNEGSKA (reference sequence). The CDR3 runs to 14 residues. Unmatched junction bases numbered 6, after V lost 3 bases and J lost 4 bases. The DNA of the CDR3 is TGCAGTGCTAGGCTGGCGGGAGGGAGAGAGACCCAGTACTTC. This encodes CSARLAGGRETQYF.

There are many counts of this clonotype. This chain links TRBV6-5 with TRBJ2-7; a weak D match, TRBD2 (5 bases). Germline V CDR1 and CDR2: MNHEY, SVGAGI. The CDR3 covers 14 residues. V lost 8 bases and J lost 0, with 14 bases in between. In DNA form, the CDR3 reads TGTGCCAGCCCCCTGGGCGGGCACTCCTACGAGCAGTACTTC. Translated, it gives CASPLGGHSYEQYF.

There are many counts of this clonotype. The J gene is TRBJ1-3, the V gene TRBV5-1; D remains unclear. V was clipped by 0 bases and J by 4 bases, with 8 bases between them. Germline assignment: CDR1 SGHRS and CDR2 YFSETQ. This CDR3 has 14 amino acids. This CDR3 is CASSLGGKGNTIYF. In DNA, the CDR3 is TGCGCCAGCAGCTTGGGGGGAAAGGGAAACACCATATATTTT.

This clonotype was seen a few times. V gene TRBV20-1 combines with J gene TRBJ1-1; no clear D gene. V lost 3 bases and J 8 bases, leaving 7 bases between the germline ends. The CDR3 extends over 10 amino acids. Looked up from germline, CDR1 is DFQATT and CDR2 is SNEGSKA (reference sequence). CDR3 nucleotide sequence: TGCAGTGCTAGCGGCGGAGAAGCTTTCTTT. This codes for CSASGGEAFF.

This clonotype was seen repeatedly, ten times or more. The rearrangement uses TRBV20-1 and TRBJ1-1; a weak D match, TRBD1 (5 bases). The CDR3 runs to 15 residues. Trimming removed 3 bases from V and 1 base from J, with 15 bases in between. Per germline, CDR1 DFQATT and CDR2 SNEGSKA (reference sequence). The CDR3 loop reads CSASPPGDQNTEAFF. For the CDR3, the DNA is TGCAGTGCTAGCCCCCCCGGGGACCAGAACACTGAAGCTTTCTTT.

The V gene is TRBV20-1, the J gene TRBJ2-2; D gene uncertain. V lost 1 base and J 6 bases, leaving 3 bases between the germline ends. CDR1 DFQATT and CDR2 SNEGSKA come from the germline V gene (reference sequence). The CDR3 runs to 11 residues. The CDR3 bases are TGCAGTGCTAGAGTATCCGGGGAGCTGTTTTTT. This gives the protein CSARVSGELFF.

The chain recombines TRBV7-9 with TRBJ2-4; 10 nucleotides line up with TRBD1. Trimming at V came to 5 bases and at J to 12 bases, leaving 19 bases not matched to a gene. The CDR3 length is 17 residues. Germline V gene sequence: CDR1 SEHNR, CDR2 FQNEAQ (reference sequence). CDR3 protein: CASSRLSGGTGDDTQYF. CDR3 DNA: TGTGCCAGCAGCCGCCTATCGGGGGGGACAGGGGACGACACTCAGTACTTC.

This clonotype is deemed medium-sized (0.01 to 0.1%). CDR3 sequence reads: CASSSRALSNYGYTF. DNA for the CDR3: TGTGCCAGCAGCTCAAGGGCCCTCTCTAACTATGGCTACACCTTC. The chain uses TRBV9 and TRBJ1-2, with D hard to call. The V and J ends lost 4 bases and 0 bases respectively, with 13 bases between them. Germline CDR1 is SGDLS and CDR2 is YYNGEE. This CDR3 contains 15 residues. The complete variable domain, with remaining parts taken from reference TRBV9 and TRBJ1-2, reads DSGVTQTPKHLITATGQRVTLRCSPRSGDLSVYWYQQSLDQGLQFLIQYYNGEERAKGNILERFSAQQFPDLHSELNLSSLELGDSALYFCASSSRALSNYGYTFGSGTRLTVV.

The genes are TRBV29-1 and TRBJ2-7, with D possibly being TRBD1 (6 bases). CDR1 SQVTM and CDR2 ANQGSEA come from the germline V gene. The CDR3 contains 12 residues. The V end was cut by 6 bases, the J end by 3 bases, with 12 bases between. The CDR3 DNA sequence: TGCAGCGTGACAGAGGGACACTACGAGCAGTACTTC. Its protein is CSVTEGHYEQYF.

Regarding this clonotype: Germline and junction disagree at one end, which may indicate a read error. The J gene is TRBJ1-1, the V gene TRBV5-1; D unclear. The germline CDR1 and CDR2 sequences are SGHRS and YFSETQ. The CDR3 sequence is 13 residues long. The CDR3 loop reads CASSLIANTEASF. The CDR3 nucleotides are TGCGCCAGCAGCTTGATAGCCAACACTGAAGCTTCCTTT. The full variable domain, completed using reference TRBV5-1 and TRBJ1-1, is KAGVTQTPRYLIKTRGQQVTLSCSPISGHRSVSWYQQTPGQGLQFLFEYFSETQRNKGNFPGRFSGRQFSNSRSEMNVSTLELGDSALYLCASSLIANTEASFGQGTRLTVV.

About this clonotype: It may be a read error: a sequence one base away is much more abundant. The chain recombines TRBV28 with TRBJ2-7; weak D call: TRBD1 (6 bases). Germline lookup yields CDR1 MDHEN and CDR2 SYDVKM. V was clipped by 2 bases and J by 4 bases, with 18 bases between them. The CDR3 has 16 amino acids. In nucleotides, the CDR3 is TGTGCCAGCAGTTTAGGACCCACAGGGAGTATTTACGAGCAGTACTTC. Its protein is CASSLGPTGSIYEQYF.

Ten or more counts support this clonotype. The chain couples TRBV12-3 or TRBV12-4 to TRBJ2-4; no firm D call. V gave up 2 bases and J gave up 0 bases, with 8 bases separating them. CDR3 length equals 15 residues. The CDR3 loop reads CASSLRFLAKNIQYF. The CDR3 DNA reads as TGTGCCAGCAGTTTACGCTTTCTAGCCAAAAACATTCAGTACTTC.